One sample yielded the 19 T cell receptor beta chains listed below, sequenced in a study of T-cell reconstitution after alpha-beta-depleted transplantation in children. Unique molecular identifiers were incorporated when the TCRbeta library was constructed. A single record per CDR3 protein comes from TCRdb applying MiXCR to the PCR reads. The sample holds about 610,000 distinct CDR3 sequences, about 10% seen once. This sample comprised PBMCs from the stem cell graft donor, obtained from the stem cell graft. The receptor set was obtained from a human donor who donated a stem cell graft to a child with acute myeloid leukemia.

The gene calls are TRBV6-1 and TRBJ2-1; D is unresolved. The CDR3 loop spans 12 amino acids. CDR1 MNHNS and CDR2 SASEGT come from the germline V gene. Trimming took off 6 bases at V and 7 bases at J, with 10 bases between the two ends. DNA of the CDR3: TGTGCCAGCAGCATTGTCATAAATGAGCAGTTCTTC. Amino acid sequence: CASSIVINEQFF.

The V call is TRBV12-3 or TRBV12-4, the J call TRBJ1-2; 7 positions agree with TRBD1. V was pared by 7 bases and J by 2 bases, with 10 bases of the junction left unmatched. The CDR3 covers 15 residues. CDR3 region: CASTLFGTANYGYTF. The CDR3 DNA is TGTGCCAGCACCTTATTTGGGACAGCCAACTATGGCTACACCTTC.

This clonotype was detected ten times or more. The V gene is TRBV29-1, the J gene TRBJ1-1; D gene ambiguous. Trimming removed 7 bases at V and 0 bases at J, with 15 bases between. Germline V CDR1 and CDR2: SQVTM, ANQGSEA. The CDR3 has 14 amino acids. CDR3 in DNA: TGCAGCGCCCAGCCTCGACGGATGAACACTGAAGCTTTCTTT. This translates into CSAQPRRMNTEAFF.

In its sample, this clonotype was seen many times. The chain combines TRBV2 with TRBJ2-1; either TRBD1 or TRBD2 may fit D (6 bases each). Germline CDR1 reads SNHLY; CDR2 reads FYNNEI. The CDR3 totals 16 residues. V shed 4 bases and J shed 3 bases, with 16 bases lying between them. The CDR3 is CASSALGGVGYNEQFF. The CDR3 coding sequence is TGTGCCAGCAGTGCTTTGGGGGGCGTAGGCTACAATGAGCAGTTCTTC.

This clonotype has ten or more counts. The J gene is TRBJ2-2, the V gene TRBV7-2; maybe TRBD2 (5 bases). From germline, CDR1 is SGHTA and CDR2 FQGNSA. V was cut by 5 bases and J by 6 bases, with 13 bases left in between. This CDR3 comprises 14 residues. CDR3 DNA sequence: TGTGCCAGCAGCCCGGGGATTAGAGCCGGGGAGCTGTTTTTT. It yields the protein CASSPGIRAGELFF.

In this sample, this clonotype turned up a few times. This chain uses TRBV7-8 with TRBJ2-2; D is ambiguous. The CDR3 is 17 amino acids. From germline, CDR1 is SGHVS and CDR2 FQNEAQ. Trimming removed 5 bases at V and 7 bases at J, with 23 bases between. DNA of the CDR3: TGTGCCAGCAGCCCTCAGGCCAGTTCAATCTTGGGCGGGGAGCTGTTTTTT. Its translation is CASSPQASSILGGELFF.

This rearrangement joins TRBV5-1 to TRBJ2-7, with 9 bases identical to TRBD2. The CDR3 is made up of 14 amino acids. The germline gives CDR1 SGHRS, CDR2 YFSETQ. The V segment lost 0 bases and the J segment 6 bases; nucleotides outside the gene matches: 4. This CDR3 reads CASSLAGTSPEQYF. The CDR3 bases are TGCGCCAGCAGCTTGGCCGGGACTAGCCCCGAGCAGTACTTC.

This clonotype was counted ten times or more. This CDR3 is CASSLIGHTGELFF. As DNA, the CDR3 is TGTGCCAGCAGTTTAATTGGGCACACCGGGGAGCTGTTTTTT. The V and J genes are TRBV27 and TRBJ2-2; D not resolved. The CDR3 is 14 residues long. The germline V gene has CDR1 MNHEY and CDR2 SMNVEV (reference sequence). V was cut by 2 bases and J by 3 bases, with 7 bases left in between.

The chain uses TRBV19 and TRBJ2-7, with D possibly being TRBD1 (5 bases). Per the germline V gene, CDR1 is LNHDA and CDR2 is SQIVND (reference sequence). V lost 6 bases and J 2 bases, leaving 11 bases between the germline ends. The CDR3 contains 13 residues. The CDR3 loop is CASRDTPTYEQYF. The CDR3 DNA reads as TGTGCCAGTAGGGACACACCTACCTACGAGCAGTACTTC.

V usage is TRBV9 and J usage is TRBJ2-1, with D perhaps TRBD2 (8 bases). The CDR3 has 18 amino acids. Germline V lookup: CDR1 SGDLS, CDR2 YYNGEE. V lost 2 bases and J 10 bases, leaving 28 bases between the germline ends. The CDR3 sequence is CASSVYPEEGAGGGEQFF. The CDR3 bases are TGTGCCAGCAGCGTCTACCCAGAGGAGGGGGCGGGAGGAGGCGAGCAGTTCTTC. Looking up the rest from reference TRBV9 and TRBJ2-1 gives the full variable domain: DSGVTQTPKHLITATGQRVTLRCSPRSGDLSVYWYQQSLDQGLQFLIQYYNGEERAKGNILERFSAQQFPDLHSELNLSSLELGDSALYFCASSVYPEEGAGGGEQFFGPGTRLTVL.

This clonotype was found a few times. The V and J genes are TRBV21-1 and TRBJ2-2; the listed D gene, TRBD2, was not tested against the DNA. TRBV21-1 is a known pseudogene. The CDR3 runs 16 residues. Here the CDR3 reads CASRLTSGTNTGELFF. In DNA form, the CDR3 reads TGTGCCAGCAGATTGACTAGCGGGACGAACACCGGGGAGCTGTTTTTT.

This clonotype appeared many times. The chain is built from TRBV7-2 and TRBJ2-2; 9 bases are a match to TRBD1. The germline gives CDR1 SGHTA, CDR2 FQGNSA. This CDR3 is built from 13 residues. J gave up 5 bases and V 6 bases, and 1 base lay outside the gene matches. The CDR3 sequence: CASSDRGTGELFF. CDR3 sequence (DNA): TGTGCCAGCAGTGACAGGGGGACCGGGGAGCTGTTTTTT.

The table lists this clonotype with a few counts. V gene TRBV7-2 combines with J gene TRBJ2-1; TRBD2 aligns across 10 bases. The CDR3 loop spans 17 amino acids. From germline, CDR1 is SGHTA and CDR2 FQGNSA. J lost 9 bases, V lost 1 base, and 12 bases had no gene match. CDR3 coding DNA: TGTGCCAGCAGCTTAGTCCTAGCGGGAGACCCCTTGGGTGAGCAGTTCTTC. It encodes CASSLVLAGDPLGEQFF.

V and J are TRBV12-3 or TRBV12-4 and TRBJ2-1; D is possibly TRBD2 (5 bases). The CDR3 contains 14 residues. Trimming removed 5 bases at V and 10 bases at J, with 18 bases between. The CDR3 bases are TGTGCCAGCAGTCTGTTCAGCGGTATGGGGGAGCAGTTCTTC. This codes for CASSLFSGMGEQFF.

CDR3 sequence: CATSLQGDFQNTQYF. CDR3 in DNA: TGTGCCACCAGCCTACAGGGAGACTTTCAGAATACGCAGTATTTT. The chain employs TRBV15 and TRBJ2-3; D is perhaps TRBD1 (6 bases). The germline V and J ends were trimmed by 5 bases and 7 bases, with 19 bases remaining between them. CDR3 length equals 15 residues. The germline CDR1 and CDR2 sequences are LNHNV and YYDKDF (reference sequence).

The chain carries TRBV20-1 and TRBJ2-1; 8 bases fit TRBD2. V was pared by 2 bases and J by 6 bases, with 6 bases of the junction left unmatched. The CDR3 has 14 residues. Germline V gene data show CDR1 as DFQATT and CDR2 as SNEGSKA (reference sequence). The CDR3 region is CSARISGSFNEQFF. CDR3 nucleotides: TGCAGTGCTAGAATAAGCGGGAGTTTCAATGAGCAGTTCTTC.

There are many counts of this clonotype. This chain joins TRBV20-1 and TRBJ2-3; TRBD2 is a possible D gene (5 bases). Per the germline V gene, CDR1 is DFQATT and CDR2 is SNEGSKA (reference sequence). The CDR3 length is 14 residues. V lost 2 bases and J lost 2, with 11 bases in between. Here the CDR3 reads CSARTEGFTDTQYF. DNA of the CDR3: TGCAGTGCTAGAACTGAGGGCTTCACAGATACGCAGTATTTT.

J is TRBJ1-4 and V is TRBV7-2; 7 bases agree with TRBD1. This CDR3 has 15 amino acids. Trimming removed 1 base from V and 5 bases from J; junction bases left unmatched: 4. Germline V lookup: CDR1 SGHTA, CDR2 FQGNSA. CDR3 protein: CASSLGDRTNEKLFF. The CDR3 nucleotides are TGTGCCAGCAGCTTAGGGGACAGAACAAATGAAAAACTGTTTTTT.

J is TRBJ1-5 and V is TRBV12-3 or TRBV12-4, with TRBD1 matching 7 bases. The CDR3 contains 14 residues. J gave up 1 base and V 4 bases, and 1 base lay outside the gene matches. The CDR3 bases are TGTGCCAGCAGTTCGGGACAGAGCAATCAGCCCCAGCATTTT. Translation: CASSSGQSNQPQHF.